A selection of T cell receptor beta chains follows, all from one sample in a study of Graves' ophthalmopathy and Graves' hyperthyroidism. In TCRdb, the multiplex PCR reads were re-called with MiXCR into one record per CDR3 protein. The table has about 230,000 distinct CDR3 sequences, around 50% seen once. The sequencing input was peripheral blood. The origin of the receptors is an adult man with Graves' ophthalmopathy. CDR3s include the opening cysteine and the closing phenylalanine or tryptophan. The D gene is left open where the match is weak. Not every row has a clone size; where given, it reads once, few, many or a size class.

J,size,V,D,CDR3,DNA
TRBJ1-1,.,TRBV7-2,.,CASSLYGGAEAFF,TGTGCCAGCAGCTTATACGGCGGCGCTGAAGCTTTCTTT
TRBJ2-2,.,TRBV9,TRBD1,CASSPQGALAGELFF,TGTGCCAGCAGCCCCCAGGGGGCACTAGCCGGGGAGCTGTTTTTT
TRBJ2-2,.,TRBV15,.,CATSRARDTGELFF,TGTGCCACCAGCAGAGCACGGGACACCGGGGAGCTGTTTTTT
TRBJ1-2,.,TRBV29-1,.,CSVVDRYGYTF,TGCAGCGTTGTGGATAGGTATGGCTACACCTTC
TRBJ2-7,.,TRBV14,.,CASSPSNVFEQYF,TGTGCCAGCAGCCCGTCTAACGTATTCGAGCAGTACTTC
TRBJ1-2,few,TRBV29-1,.,CSVGGREKDYGYTF,TGCAGCGTTGGGGGCAGGGAGAAGGACTATGGCTACACCTTC
TRBJ1-2,many,TRBV24-1,.,CATSDRTVNYGYTF,TGTGCCACCAGTGATCGAACGGTAAACTATGGCTACACCTTC
TRBJ2-7,.,TRBV10-3,.,CASRPIQRASYEQYF,TGTGCCAGCAGGCCTATACAGCGGGCTTCCTACGAGCAGTACTTC
TRBJ2-5,.,TRBV7-2,TRBD1,CASSARDRDQETQYF,TGTGCCAGCAGCGCCCGGGACAGGGACCAAGAGACCCAGTACTTC
TRBJ1-3,.,TRBV20-1,.,CSATDADTIYF,TGCAGTGCTACGGACGCGGACACCATATATTTT
TRBJ1-5,.,TRBV19,.,CATSDSPNQPQHF,TGTGCCACCTCGGACAGTCCTAATCAGCCCCAGCATTTT
TRBJ1-5,.,TRBV6-1,TRBD1,CASRRDSQNQPQHF,TGTGCCAGCAGGAGGGACAGCCAGAATCAGCCCCAGCATTTT
TRBJ2-7,.,TRBV5-8,.,CASSGSQRASYEQYF,TGTGCCAGCAGCGGCAGTCAGCGGGCCTCCTACGAGCAGTACTTC
TRBJ2-5,.,TRBV10-3,.,CAIRGPGHRETQYF,TGTGCCATCAGAGGGCCGGGACACCGAGAGACCCAGTACTTC
TRBJ1-4,.,TRBV16,TRBD1,CASSRGQGEKLFF,TGTGCCAGCAGCCGGGGACAGGGGGAAAAACTGTTTTTT
TRBJ1-1,.,TRBV20-1,.,CSAREGRANTEAFF,TGCAGTGCTAGGGAAGGCAGGGCGAACACTGAAGCTTTCTTT
TRBJ1-2,.,TRBV19,.,CASTQATTNYGYTF,TGTGCCAGTACGCAGGCGACAACTAACTATGGCTACACCTTC
TRBJ1-2,.,TRBV2,.,CASSESSHYGYTF,TGTGCCAGCAGTGAAAGCAGCCACTATGGCTACACCTTC
TRBJ1-1,once,TRBV12-3/TRBV12-4,.,CASSLGHTNEAFF,TGTGCCAGCAGTTTAGGGCACACTAATGAAGCTTTCTTT
TRBJ1-2,few,TRBV19,.,CASSIDGRVNYGYTF,TGTGCCAGTAGTATAGACGGCAGGGTGAACTATGGCTACACCTTC
TRBJ2-7,.,TRBV15,TRBD1,CASSSPGQTYEQYF,TGTGCCAGTAGTTCACCGGGACAGACCTACGAGCAGTACTTC
TRBJ1-4,.,TRBV5-5,.,CASSLDTGSVFF,TGTGCCAGCAGCTTGGATACAGGGTCAGTGTTTTTT
TRBJ2-7,.,TRBV7-2,TRBD2,CASSLSAGVYEQYF,TGTGCCAGCAGCTTATCAGCGGGAGTATACGAGCAGTACTTC
TRBJ1-3,.,TRBV12-3/TRBV12-4,.,CASSFEAYTIYF,TGTGCCAGCAGTTTCGAGGCGTACACCATATATTTT
TRBJ1-2,.,TRBV7-2,.,CASSLDPTALGYTF,TGTGCCAGCAGCTTAGACCCGACAGCCCTTGGCTACACCTTC
TRBJ2-5,.,TRBV20-1,TRBD2,CSASSSGGPETQYF,TGCAGTGCTAGTTCGAGCGGGGGGCCGGAGACCCAGTACTTC
TRBJ1-6,.,TRBV4-1,TRBD1,CASSQRSGTGALHF,TGCGCCAGCAGCCAACGTTCCGGGACAGGGGCCCTCCACTTT